The T cell receptor (beta chain) under discussion was sequenced for a study of blood T cell repertoires in COVID-19. Across the study: Sites across the United States, Italy and Spain contributed samples from acute and convalescent COVID-19. The cDNA or gDNA used as material had been derived from T cells, B-cell-depleted T cells, or PBMCs.

There are 15 residues in the CDR3. With 5 bases removed from V and 2 bases from J, the gap between germline ends came to 13 bases. Germline V gives CDR1 SEHNR, CDR2 FQNEAQ (reference sequence). As originally analysed: The authors estimated nucleated cell counts from reference gene primer amplification. The table came from immunoSEQ multiplex PCR; TCRdb's copy has only in-frame clones and leaves some out. The DNA was the basis for D and trimming; V, J and clone size are from that table. This sample has roughly 260,000 clones, with around 87% found just once. The sample was peripheral blood. The chain carries TRBV7-9 and TRBJ1-3, with D maybe TRBD1 (6 bases). This TCR was sampled from a woman aged 50 to 65 with acute or convalescent COVID-19. CDR3 sequence: CASSQTGSPGNTIYF. CDR3 nucleotide sequence: TGTGCCAGCAGCCAAACAGGGTCCCCTGGAAACACCATATATTTT.